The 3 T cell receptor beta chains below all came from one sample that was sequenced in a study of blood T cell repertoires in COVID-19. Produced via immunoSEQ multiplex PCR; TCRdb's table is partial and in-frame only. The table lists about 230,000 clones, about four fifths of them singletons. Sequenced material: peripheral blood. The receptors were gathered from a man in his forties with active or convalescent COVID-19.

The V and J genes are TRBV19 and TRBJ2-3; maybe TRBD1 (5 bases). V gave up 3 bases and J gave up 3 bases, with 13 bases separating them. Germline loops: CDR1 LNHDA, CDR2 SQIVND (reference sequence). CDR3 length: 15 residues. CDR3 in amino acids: CASSIAGYATDTQYF. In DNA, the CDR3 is TGTGCCAGTAGTATCGCAGGGTATGCTACAGATACGCAGTATTTT.

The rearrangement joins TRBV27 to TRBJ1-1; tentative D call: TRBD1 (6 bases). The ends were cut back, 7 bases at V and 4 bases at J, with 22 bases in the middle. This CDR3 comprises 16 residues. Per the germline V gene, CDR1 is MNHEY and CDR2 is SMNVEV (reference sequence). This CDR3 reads CASKLAGVGVSTEAFF. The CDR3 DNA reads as TGTGCCAGCAAGCTAGCAGGGGTGGGTGTCAGCACTGAAGCTTTCTTT.

CDR3 protein: CASSLGQSLNEKLFF. The CDR3 DNA is TGTGCCAGCAGCTTAGGACAGTCCCTTAATGAAAAACTGTTTTTT. The chain joins TRBV11-3 to TRBJ1-4, with a weak D call TRBD1 (5 bases). Germline-derived CDR1 and CDR2 are SGHNT and YENEEA. The CDR3 runs to 15 residues. Trimming shortened V by 1 base and J by 4 bases, and 10 bases separated the two germline ends.